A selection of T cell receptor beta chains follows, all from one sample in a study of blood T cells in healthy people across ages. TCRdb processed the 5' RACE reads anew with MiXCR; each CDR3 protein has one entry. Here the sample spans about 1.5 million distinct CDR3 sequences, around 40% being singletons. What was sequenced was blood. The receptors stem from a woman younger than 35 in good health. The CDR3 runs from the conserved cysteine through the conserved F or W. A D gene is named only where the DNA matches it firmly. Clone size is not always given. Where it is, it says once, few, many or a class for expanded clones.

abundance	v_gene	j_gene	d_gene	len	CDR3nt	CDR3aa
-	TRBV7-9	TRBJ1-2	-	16	TGTGCCAGCAGCTTAGATGTGCTGGGGGCGTTGGATGGCTACACCTTC	CASSLDVLGALDGYTF
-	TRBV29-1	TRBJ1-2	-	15	TGCAGCGTTGAAGGTTCGGACGAAGTATTTTATGGCTACACCTTC	CSVEGSDEVFYGYTF
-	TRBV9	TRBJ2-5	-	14	TGTGCCAGCAGCCCGTTGGGGCCCCCAGAGACCCAGTACTTC	CASSPLGPPETQYF
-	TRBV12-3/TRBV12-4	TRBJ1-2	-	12	TGTGCCAGCAGTTTGCACAGGGCTGGCTACACCTTC	CASSLHRAGYTF
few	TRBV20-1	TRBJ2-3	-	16	TGCAGTGCTAGAGACTTCGGCGGGAAAGGGTCAGATACGCAGTATTTT	CSARDFGGKGSDTQYF
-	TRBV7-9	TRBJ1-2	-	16	TGTGCCAGCAGCACCGGTCCCATCCTACCTAACTATGGCTACACCTTC	CASSTGPILPNYGYTF
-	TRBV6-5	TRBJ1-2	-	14	TGTGCCAGCAGTGACTCGATCCTTTCCTATGGCTACACCTTC	CASSDSILSYGYTF
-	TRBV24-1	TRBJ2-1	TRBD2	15	TGTGCCACCAGTGGGGGACTAGCGGACTACAATGAGCAGTTCTTC	CATSGGLADYNEQFF
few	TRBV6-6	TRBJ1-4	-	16	TGTGCCAGCAGTTACTCTGGGTTAGGTTCTGGTGAAAAACTGTTTTTT	CASSYSGLGSGEKLFF
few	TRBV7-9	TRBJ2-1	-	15	TGTGCCAGCAGCTTAGTGTTACCGGGACGGATTGAGCAGTTCTTC	CASSLVLPGRIEQFF
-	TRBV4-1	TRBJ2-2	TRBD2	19	TGCGCCAGCAGCCAAGATGCTAGCGGGGTGGATCCGGGGACCGGGGAGCTGTTTTTT	CASSQDASGVDPGTGELFF
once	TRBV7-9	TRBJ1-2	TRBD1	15	TGTGCCAGCAGCTTAGGTTGGGACAGGTTCTATGGCTACACCTTC	CASSLGWDRFYGYTF
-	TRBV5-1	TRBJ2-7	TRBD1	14	TGCGCCAGCAGCTTGGCCTTACAGGGGGCCGAGCAGTACTTC	CASSLALQGAEQYF
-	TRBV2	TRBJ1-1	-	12	TGTGCCAGCAGTTATCACCCTCTGGGTGGTTTCTTT	CASSYHPLGGFF
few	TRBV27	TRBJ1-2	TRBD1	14	TGTGCCAGCAGTCGTCACAGGGGGCGGGGTGGCTACACCTTC	CASSRHRGRGGYTF
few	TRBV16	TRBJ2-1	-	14	TGTGCCAGCAGCCAATCGAGCGGATACAATGAGCAGTTCTTC	CASSQSSGYNEQFF
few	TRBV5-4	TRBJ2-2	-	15	TGTGCCAGCAGCTGGCAAGGACGGAGCACCGGGGAGCTGTTTTTT	CASSWQGRSTGELFF
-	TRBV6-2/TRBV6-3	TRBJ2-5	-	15	TGTGCCAGCAGAACCGGGACTTTGGGGTACAATGAGCAGTACTTC	CASRTGTLGYNEQYF
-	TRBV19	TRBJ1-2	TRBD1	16	TGTGCCAGTAGTATGAGTGGCAGGGGGCGCGGCTATGGCTACACCTTC	CASSMSGRGRGYGYTF
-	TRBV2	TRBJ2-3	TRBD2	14	TGTGCCAGCAGGGGGACTAGCGGGAAGGATACGCAGTATTTT	CASRGTSGKDTQYF
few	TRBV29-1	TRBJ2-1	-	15	TGCAGCGTTGAATTGGTTATAGCTCCCCCCAATGAGCAGTTCTTC	CSVELVIAPPNEQFF
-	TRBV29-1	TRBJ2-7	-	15	TGCAGCGTTGGGGAGGGGGGGGAGTCCTACAATGAGCAGTACTTC	CSVGEGGESYNEQYF
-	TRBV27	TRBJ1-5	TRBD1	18	TGTGCCAGCAGGACGTCCGGGACAGGAGTGTATAGCAATCAGCCCCAGCATTTT	CASRTSGTGVYSNQPQHF
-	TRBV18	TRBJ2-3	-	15	TGTGCCAGCTCGCCTTCCCTAAGCCTCACAGATACGCAGTATTTT	CASSPSLSLTDTQYF
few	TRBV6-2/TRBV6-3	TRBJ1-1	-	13	TGTGCCAGCAGTTACGTCCAGAACACTGAAGCTTTCTTT	CASSYVQNTEAFF
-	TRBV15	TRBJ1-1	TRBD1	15	TGTGCCACCAGCAGAGGGGGGACAGGGAACACTGAAGCTTTCTTT	CATSRGGTGNTEAFF
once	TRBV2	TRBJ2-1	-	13	TGTGCCAGCATGGCAGGGTATCGGCGTGAGCAGTTCTTC	CASMAGYRREQFF
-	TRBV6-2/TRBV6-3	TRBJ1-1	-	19	TGTGCCAGCAGTTTCGTACCCGAGATCGGTACTGTTCGGAACACTGAAGCTTTCTTT	CASSFVPEIGTVRNTEAFF
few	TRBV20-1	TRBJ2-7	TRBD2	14	TGCAGTGCTGAAACCGGACTAGTTTGGTACGAGCAGTACTTC	CSAETGLVWYEQYF
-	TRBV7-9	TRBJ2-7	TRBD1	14	TGTGCCAGCAGCTCTGGACAGGAATCCTACGAGCAGTACTTC	CASSSGQESYEQYF
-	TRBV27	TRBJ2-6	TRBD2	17	TGTGCCAGCAGTGTAGCGGGAGCTAGCTCTGGGGCCAACGTCCTGACTTTC	CASSVAGASSGANVLTF
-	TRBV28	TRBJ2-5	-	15	TGTGCCAGCAGTTTTCCCGGGACTGCCCAAGAGACCCAGTACTTC	CASSFPGTAQETQYF
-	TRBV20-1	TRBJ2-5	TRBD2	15	TGCAGTGCTTCTGGGAGCGGGGGCCACCAAGAGACCCAGTACTTC	CSASGSGGHQETQYF
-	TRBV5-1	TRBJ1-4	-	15	TGCGCCAGCAGCTTGGGGCATGCAACTAATGAAAAACTGTTTTTT	CASSLGHATNEKLFF
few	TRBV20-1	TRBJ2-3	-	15	TGCAGTGCTAGAGAGGCCAACCAGGCGTTAAATACGCAGTATTTT	CSAREANQALNTQYF
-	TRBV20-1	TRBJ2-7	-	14	TGCAGTGCTAGCGGGCAGGGGGACTACAATGAGCAGTACTTC	CSASGQGDYNEQYF
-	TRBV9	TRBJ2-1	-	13	TGTGCCAGCAGCGGGGCGTGGAGGGATGAGCAGTTCTTC	CASSGAWRDEQFF
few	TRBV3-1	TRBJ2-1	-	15	TGTGCCAGCAGCGAGTGGTGGGGATACAACAATGAGCAGTTCTTC	CASSEWWGYNNEQFF
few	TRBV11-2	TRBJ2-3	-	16	TGTGCCAGCAGTCTACACGACCTCTGGAACACAGATACGCAGTATTTT	CASSLHDLWNTDTQYF
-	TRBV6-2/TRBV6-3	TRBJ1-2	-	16	TGTGCCAGCAGTTACTCCGAGAATCATGATAACTATGGCTACACCTTC	CASSYSENHDNYGYTF
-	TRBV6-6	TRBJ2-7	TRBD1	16	TGTGCCAGCAGATTACCTGGGGGACAGGGTTCGTACGAGCAGTACTTC	CASRLPGGQGSYEQYF
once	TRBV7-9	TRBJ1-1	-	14	TGTGCCAGCAGCTTAGTCAGGGAGGACACTGAAGCTTTCTTT	CASSLVREDTEAFF
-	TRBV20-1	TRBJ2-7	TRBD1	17	TGCAGTGCTAGAGATGGGACCTCCGGGACAGTCTACAATGAGCAGTACTTC	CSARDGTSGTVYNEQYF
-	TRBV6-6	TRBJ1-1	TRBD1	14	TGTGCCAGCAGGGAGACAGGGATGAACACTGAAGCTTTCTTT	CASRETGMNTEAFF
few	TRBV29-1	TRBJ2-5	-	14	TGCAGCGTTGCCTCAACAGGGAGGGGAGAGACCCAGTACTTC	CSVASTGRGETQYF
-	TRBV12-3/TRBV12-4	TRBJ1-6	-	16	TGTGCCAGCAGTCCTCGGGGTCTCTCCTATAATTCACCCCTCCACTTT	CASSPRGLSYNSPLHF
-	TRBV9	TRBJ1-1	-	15	TGTGCCAGCAGCGAGGGGGGTGCCGTGAACACTGAAGCTTTCTTT	CASSEGGAVNTEAFF
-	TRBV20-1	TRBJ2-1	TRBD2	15	TGCAGTGCCCTTCCGACTAGCGGGCTTTACAATGAGCAGTTCTTC	CSALPTSGLYNEQFF
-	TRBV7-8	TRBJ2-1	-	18	TGTGCCAGCAGCTTATGGGTCTTGAGGCCCGAAAGCAGGAGTGAGCAGTTCTTC	CASSLWVLRPESRSEQFF
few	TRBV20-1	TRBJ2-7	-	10	TGCAGTGCCAAGACTACCGAGCAGTACTTC	CSAKTTEQYF
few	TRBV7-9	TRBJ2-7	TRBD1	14	TGTGCCAGCAGCCCGCGGGACAGGGTCCCCGAGCAGTACTTC	CASSPRDRVPEQYF
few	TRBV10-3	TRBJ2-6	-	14	TGTGCCACCGGACAGTTCTCTGGGGCCAACGTCCTGACTTTC	CATGQFSGANVLTF
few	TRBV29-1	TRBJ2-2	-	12	TGCAGCGTTGATGGGAACTCCGGGGAGCTGTTTTTT	CSVDGNSGELFF
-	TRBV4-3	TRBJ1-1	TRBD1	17	TGCGCCAGCAACCTGGGACAGGGGGCAGGTGGTGGCACTGAAGCTTTCTTT	CASNLGQGAGGGTEAFF